The source of this T cell receptor (beta chain) is a study of blood T cell repertoires in COVID-19. Recruitment covered 20 to 25 US areas and drew participants whose ages spanned roughly 18 to 89 years. Participant reports of clinical history set cohort assignment. Recovered Cohort 3 donors showed two negative PCRs, clearance, or symptom resolution. The method was immunoSEQ multiplex PCR; TCRdb's version includes in-frame clones alone and lacks a portion of them. Counted here are a few hundred thousand clones, 85% to 90% occurring once; the ten biggest clones make up less than 1.5%. This clone was detected once. V gave up 2 bases and J gave up 6 bases, with 7 bases separating them. Germline CDR1 SEHNR, CDR2 FQNEAQ (reference sequence). CDR3 size: 12 residues.

The sequenced material came from PBMCs or T cells enriched from blood (not recorded which). The origin of this receptor is a woman aged 18-30 years who had recovered from COVID-19. The V gene is TRBV7-9, the J gene TRBJ1-2, with unresolved D. The CDR3, as DNA: TGTGCCAGCAGCTTAAGGCGGGATGGCTACACCTTC. Encoded protein: CASSLRRDGYTF.